This T cell receptor beta chain was retrieved from a study of blood T cells in healthy people across ages. General study findings and limits: With naive T cell percentage, TCR beta diversity showed a strong correlation.

Extraction of total RNA produced a minimum of 5.5 micrograms from each sample. A sample-barcoded 5' primer and a J-beta primer mix were used in a second PCR of roughly 6 to 11 cycles. Each CDR3 protein is one row after TCRdb ran MiXCR on the 5' RACE reads. The repertoire includes 550,000 to 750,000 distinct CDR3 sequences, under 25% of them detected once, and roughly 3.4% sits in the top ten. Notes on this clonotype: The antigen remains unidentified.

This receptor was identified in a man aged 65 to 79 in good health. Sample: blood.

CDR3 protein: CASSLSTGQGAGEKLFF. The CDR3 nucleotides are TGCGCCAGCAGCTTGTCCACGGGACAGGGGGCCGGGGAAAAACTGTTTTTT. This rearrangement joins TRBV5-1 to TRBJ1-4, with 12 bases fitting TRBD1. Per the germline V gene, CDR1 is SGHRS and CDR2 is YFSETQ. With 1 base clipped from V and 8 bases from J, the junction kept 9 bases outside the gene matches. CDR3 length: 17 residues.